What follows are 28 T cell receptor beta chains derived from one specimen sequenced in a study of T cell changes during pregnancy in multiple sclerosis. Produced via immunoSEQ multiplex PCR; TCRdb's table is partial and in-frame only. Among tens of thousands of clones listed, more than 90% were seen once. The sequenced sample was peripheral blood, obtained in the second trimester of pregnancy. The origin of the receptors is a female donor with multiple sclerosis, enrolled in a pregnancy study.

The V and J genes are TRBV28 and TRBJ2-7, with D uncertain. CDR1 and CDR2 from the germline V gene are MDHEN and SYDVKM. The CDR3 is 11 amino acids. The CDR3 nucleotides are TGTGCTTCAGGTAGCTCCTACGAGCAGTACTTC. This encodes CASGSSYEQYF.

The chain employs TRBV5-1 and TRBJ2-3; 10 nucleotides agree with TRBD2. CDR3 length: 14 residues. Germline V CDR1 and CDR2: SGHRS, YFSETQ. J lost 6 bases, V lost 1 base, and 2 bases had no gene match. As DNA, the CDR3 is TGCGCCAGCAGCTTGCTAGCGGGAGTGGATACGCAGTATTTT. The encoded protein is CASSLLAGVDTQYF.

CDR3 DNA: TGCAGCGTTGATTTCCGACAGGCTATGAACACTGAAGCTTTCTTT. This sequence encodes CSVDFRQAMNTEAFF. This sequence joins TRBV29-1 and TRBJ1-1, with TRBD1 as a possible D gene (6 bases). CDR1 and CDR2 (germline): SQVTM, ANQGSEA. With 3 bases removed from V and 0 bases from J, the gap between germline ends came to 14 bases. This CDR3 contains 15 residues.

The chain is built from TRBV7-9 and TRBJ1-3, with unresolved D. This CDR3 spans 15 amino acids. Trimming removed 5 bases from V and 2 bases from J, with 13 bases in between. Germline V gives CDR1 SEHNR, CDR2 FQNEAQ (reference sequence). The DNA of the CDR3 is TGTGCCAGCAGCCCCCGGGTGGCGGCTGGAAACACCATATATTTT. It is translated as CASSPRVAAGNTIYF.

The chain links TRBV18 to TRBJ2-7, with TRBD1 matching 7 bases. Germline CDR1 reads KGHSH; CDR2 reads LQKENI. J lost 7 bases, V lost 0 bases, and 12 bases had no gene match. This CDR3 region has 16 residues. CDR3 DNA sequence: TGTGCCAGCTCACCACCGTTTACAGGGGTAGTTCGAGAGCAGTACTTC. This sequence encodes CASSPPFTGVVREQYF.

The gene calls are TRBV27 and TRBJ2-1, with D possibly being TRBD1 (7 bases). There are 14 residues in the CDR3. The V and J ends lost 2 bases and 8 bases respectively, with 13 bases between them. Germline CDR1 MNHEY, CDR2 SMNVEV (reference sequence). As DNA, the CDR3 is TGTGCCAGCAGTTTACGATTCAGGGGGGATGAGCAGTTCTTC. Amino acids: CASSLRFRGDEQFF.

In DNA form, the CDR3 reads TGCAGCGTTGGGACAGGGCCGGATGGCTACACCTTC. This sequence encodes CSVGTGPDGYTF. The genes are TRBV29-1 and TRBJ1-2; 8 bases line up with TRBD1. Trimming cost V 4 bases and J 6 bases; bases outside gene matches: 4. The germline gives CDR1 SQVTM, CDR2 ANQGSEA. There are 12 residues in the CDR3.

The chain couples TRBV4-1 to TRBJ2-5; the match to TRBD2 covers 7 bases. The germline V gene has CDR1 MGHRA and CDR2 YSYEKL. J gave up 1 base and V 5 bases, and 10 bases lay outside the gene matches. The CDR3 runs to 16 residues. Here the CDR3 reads CASSDPGRASQETQYF. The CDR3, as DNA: TGCGCCAGCAGCGATCCAGGGAGGGCAAGCCAAGAGACCCAGTACTTC.

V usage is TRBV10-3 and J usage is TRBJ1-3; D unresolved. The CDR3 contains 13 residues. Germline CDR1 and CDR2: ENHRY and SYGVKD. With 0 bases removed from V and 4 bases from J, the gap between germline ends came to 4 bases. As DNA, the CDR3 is TGTGCCATCAGTGAGTCGGGCGGAAACACCATATATTTT. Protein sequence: CAISESGGNTIYF.

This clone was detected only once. The CDR3 DNA reads TGTGCCAGCAGTCAGCGGGGGGGGCCAAACACTGAAGCTTTCTTT. This gives the protein CASSQRGGPNTEAFF. The chain combines TRBV6-5 with TRBJ1-1, with D maybe TRBD1 (6 bases). The V gene lost 5 bases and the J gene lost 2 bases, with 15 bases spanning the gap. The CDR3 runs 15 residues. The germline V gene encodes CDR1 MNHEY and CDR2 SVGAGI.

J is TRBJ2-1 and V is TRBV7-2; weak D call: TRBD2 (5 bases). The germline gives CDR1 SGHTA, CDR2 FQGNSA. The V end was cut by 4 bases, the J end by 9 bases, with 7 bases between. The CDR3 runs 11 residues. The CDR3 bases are TGTGCCAGCAGCTACGAGGGTGAGCAGTTCTTC. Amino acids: CASSYEGEQFF.

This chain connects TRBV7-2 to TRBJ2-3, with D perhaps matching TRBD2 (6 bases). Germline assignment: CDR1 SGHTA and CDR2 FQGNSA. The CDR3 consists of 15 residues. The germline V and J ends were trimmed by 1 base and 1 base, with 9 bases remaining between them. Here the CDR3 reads CASSLVAGRTDTQYF. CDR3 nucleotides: TGTGCCAGCAGCTTAGTTGCGGGGCGCACAGATACGCAGTATTTT.

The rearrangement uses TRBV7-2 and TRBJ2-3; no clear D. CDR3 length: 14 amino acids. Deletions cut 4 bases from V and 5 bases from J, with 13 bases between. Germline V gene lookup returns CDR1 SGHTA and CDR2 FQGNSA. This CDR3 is CASSSRVVGDTQYF. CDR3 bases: TGTGCCAGCAGCTCAAGAGTAGTCGGAGATACGCAGTATTTT.

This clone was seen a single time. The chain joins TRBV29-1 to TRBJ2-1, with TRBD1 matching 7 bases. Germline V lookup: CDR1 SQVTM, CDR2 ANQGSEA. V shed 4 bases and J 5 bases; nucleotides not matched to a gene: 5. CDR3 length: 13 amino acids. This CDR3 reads CSVGGQGDNEQFF. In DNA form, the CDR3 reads TGCAGCGTTGGAGGGCAGGGGGACAATGAGCAGTTCTTC.

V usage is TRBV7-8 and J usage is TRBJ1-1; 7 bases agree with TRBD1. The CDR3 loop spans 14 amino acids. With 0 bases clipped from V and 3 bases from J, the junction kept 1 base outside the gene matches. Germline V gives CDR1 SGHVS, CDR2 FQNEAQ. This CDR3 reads CASSLATGDTEAFF. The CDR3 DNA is TGTGCCAGCAGCTTAGCAACAGGGGACACTGAAGCTTTCTTT.

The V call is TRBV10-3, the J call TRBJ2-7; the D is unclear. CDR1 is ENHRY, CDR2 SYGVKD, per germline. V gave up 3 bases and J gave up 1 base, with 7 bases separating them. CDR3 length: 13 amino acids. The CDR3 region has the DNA TGTGCCATCAGTGACCACAGTTCCTACGAGCAGTACTTC. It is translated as CAISDHSSYEQYF.

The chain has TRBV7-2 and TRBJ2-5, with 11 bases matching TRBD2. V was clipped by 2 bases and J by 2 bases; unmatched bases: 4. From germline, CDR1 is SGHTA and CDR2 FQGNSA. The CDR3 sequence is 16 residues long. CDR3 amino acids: CASSLSLAGGQETQYF. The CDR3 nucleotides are TGTGCCAGCAGCTTATCATTAGCGGGGGGGCAAGAGACCCAGTACTTC.

This CDR3 is CASSDRGTDTQYF. CDR3 nucleotides: TGTGCCAGCAGTGACCGGGGTACAGATACGCAGTATTTT. This chain uses TRBV6-4 with TRBJ2-3; the D gene is possibly TRBD2 (5 bases). This CDR3 is 13 amino acids long. Germline CDR1 and CDR2: MRHNA and SNTAGT. Trimming removed 2 bases at V and 3 bases at J, with 6 bases between.

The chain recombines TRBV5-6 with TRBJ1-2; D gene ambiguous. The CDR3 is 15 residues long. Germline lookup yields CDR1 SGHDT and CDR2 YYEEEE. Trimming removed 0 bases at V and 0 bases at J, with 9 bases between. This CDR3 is CASSLGQVANYGYTF. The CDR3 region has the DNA TGTGCCAGCAGCTTGGGTCAGGTCGCTAACTATGGCTACACCTTC.

This CDR3 is CASTHTGTGRLEQYF. The CDR3, as DNA: TGTGCCAGCACTCACACCGGGACAGGGAGGCTCGAGCAGTACTTC. This chain connects TRBV27 to TRBJ2-7; 9 nucleotides line up with TRBD1. CDR3 length equals 15 residues. V trimming: 7 bases; J trimming: 6 bases; junction bases outside the gene matches: 13. Germline assignment: CDR1 MNHEY and CDR2 SMNVEV (reference sequence).

CDR3 nucleotides: TGTGCCAGCAGCGAAGCGGGGCCCGCATACACAGATACGCAGTATTTT. It is translated as CASSEAGPAYTDTQYF. V gene TRBV7-6 combines with J gene TRBJ2-3; 7 bases fit TRBD2. V shed 5 bases and J 2 bases; nucleotides not matched to a gene: 10. Germline V gene data show CDR1 as SGHVS and CDR2 as FNYEAQ. The CDR3 totals 16 residues.

The CDR3 loop reads CASSLVSGRETGELFF. The CDR3 nucleotides read TGTGCCAGCAGCTTAGTAAGCGGGAGGGAGACCGGGGAGCTGTTTTTT. V usage is TRBV13 and J usage is TRBJ2-2, with 10 bases matching TRBD2. V was clipped by 1 base and J by 5 bases; unmatched bases: 4. The CDR3 has 16 amino acids. Per the germline V gene, CDR1 is PRHDT and CDR2 is FYEKMQ (reference sequence).

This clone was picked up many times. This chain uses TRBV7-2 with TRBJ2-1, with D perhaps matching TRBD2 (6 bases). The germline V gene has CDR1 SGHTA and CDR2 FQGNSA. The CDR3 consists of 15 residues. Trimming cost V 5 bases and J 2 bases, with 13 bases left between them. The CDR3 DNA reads TGTGCCAGCAGCCCCGGGAGCGGCGCCTACAATGAGCAGTTCTTC. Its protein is CASSPGSGAYNEQFF.

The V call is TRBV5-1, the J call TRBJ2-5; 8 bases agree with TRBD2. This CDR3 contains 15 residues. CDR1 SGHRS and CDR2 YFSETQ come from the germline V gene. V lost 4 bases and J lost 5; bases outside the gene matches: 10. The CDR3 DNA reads TGCGCCAGCAGCACGCGGGGGGTAGTCGGGGAGACCCAGTACTTC. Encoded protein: CASSTRGVVGETQYF.

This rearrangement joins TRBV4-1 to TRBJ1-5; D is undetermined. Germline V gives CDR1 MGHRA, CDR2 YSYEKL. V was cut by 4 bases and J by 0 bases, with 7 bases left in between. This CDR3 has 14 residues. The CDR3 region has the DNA TGCGCCAGCAGCCTAGGGAGTAGCAATCAGCCCCAGCATTTT. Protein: CASSLGSSNQPQHF.

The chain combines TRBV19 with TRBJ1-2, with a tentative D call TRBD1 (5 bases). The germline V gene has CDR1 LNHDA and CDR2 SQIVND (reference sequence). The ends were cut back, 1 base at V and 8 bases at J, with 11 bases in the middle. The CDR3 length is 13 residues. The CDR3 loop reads CASSIGQGSGYTF. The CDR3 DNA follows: TGTGCCAGTAGTATAGGGCAGGGATCAGGCTACACCTTC.

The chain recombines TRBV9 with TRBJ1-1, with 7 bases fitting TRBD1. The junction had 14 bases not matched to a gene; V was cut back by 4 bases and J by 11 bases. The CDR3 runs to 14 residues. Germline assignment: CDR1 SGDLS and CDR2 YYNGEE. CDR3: CASSKFDRVDLAFF. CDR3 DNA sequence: TGTGCCAGCAGCAAGTTTGACAGGGTAGATCTCGCTTTCTTT.

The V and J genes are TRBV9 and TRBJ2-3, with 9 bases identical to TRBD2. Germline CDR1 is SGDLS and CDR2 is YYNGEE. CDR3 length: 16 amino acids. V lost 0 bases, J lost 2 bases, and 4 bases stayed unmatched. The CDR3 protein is CASSVEAGGYTDTQYF. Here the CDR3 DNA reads TGTGCCAGCAGCGTAGAGGCGGGGGGGTACACAGATACGCAGTATTTT.